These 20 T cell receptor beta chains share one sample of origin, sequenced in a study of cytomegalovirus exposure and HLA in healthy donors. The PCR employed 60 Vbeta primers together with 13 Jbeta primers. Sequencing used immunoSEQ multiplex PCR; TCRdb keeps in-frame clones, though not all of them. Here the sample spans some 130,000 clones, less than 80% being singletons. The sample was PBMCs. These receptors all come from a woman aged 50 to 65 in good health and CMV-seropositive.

The CDR3: CASGFSPYNEQFF. For the CDR3, the DNA is TGTGCTAGTGGTTTCTCCCCCTACAATGAGCAGTTCTTC. V is TRBV12-5 and J is TRBJ2-1, with D hard to call. The CDR3 contains 13 residues. The V gene lost 3 bases and the J gene lost 2 bases, with 5 bases spanning the gap. CDR1 is LGHNT, CDR2 FRNRAP, per germline.

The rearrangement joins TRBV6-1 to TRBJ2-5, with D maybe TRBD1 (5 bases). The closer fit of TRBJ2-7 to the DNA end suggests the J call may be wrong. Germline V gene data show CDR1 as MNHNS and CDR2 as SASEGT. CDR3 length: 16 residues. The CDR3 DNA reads TGTGCCAGCAGTGAATTAGTACAGGTCAGCTCCTACGAGCAGTACTTC. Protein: CASSELVQVSSYEQYF.

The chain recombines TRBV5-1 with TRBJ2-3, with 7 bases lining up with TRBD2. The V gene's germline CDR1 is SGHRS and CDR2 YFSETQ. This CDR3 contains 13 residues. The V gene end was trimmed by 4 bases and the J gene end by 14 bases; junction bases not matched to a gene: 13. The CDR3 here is CASSPSTSEVPYF. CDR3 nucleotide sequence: TGCGCCAGCAGCCCTTCAACTAGCGAAGTCCCGTATTTT. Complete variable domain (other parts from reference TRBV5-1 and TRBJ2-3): KAGVTQTPRYLIKTRGQQVTLSCSPISGHRSVSWYQQTPGQGLQFLFEYFSETQRNKGNFPGRFSGRQFSNSRSEMNVSTLELGDSALYLCASSPSTSEVPYFGPGTRLTVL.

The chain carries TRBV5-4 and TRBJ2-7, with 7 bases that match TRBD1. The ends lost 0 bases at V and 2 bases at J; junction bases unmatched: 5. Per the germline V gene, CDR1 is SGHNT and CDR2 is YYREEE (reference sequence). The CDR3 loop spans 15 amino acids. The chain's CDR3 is CASSLGRTGTYEQYF. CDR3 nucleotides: TGTGCCAGCAGCTTGGGGCGGACAGGAACCTACGAGCAGTACTTC.

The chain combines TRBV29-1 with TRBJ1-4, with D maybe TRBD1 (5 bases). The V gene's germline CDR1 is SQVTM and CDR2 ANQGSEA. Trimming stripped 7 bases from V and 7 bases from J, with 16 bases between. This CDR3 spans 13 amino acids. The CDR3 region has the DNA TGCAGCGCCGGGGGAGGCTTCGGTGAAAAACTGTTTTTT. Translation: CSAGGGFGEKLFF.

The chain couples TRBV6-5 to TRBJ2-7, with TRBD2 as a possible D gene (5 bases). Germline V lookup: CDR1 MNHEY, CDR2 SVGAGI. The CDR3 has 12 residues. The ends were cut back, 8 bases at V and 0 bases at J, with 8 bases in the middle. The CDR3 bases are TGTGCCAGCGGGAGCGGCTCCTACGAGCAGTACTTC. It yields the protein CASGSGSYEQYF.

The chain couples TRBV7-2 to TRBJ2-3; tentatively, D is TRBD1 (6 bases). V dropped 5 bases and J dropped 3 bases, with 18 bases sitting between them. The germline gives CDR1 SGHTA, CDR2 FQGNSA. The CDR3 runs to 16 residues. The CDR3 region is CASSLTGTRGTDTQYF. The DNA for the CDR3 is TGTGCCAGCAGCCTCACAGGGACGAGGGGAACAGATACGCAGTATTTT.

Written as DNA, the CDR3 is TGTGCCAGCAAAACAGGGGGTATATATGGCTACACCTTC. It yields the protein CASKTGGIYGYTF. The chain couples TRBV5-6 to TRBJ1-2; 8 bases are a match to TRBD1. This CDR3 has 13 residues. The trim removed 6 bases at V and 5 bases at J, leaving 6 bases unmatched. Germline V gives CDR1 SGHDT, CDR2 YYEEEE.

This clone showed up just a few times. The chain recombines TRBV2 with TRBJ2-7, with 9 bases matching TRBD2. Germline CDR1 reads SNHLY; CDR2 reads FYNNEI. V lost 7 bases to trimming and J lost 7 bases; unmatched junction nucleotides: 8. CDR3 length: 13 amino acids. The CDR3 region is CASTPPAGGEQYF. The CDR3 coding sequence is TGTGCCAGCACCCCGCCGGCGGGGGGGGAGCAGTACTTC.

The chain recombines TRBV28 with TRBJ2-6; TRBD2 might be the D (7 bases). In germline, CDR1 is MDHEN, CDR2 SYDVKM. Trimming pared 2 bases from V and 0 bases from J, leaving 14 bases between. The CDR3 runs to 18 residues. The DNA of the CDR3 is TGTGCCAGCAGTTTAAATGGGGAGGGGGGCTCTGGGGCCAACGTCCTGACTTTC. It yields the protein CASSLNGEGGSGANVLTF.

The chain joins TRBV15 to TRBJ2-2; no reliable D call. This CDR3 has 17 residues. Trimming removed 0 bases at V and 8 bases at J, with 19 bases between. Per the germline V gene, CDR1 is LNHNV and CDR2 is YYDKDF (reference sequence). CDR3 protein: CATSREPPADPEGELFF. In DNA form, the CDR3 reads TGTGCCACCAGCAGAGAACCCCCGGCGGATCCAGAAGGGGAGCTGTTTTTT. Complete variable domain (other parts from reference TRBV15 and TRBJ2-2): DAMVIQNPRYQVTQFGKPVTLSCSQTLNHNVMYWYQQKSSQAPKLLFHYYDKDFNNEADTPDNFQSRRPNTSFCFLDIRSPGLGDTAMYLCATSREPPADPEGELFFGEGSRLTVL.

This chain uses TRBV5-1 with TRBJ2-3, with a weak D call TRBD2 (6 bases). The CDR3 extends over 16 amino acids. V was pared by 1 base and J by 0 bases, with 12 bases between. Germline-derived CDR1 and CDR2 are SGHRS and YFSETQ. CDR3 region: CASSLRAGASTDTQYF. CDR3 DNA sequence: TGCGCCAGCAGCTTGCGAGCGGGCGCTAGCACAGATACGCAGTATTTT.

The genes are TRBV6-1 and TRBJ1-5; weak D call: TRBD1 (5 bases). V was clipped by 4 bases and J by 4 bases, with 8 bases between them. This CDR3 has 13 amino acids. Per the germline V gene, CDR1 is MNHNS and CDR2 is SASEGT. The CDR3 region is CASSVRGNQPQHF. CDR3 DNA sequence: TGTGCCAGCAGTGTCCGGGGGAATCAGCCCCAGCATTTT.

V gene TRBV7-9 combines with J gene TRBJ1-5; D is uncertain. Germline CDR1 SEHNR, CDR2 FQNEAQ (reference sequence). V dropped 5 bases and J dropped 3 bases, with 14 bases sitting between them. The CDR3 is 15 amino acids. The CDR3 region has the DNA TGTGCCAGCAGCGTAGGAGGGAGTGACAATCAGCCCCAGCATTTT. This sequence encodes CASSVGGSDNQPQHF. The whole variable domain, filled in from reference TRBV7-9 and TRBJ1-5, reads DTGVSQNPRHKITKRGQNVTFRCDPISEHNRLYWYRQTLGQGPEFLTYFQNEAQLEKSRLLSDRFSAERPKGSFSTLEIQRTEQGDSAMYLCASSVGGSDNQPQHFGDGTRLSIL.

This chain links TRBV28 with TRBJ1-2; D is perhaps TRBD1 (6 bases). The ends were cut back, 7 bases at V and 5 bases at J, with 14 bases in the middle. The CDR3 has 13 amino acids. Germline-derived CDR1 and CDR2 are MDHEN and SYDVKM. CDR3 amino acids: CASTQGARYGYTF. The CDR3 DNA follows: TGTGCCAGCACACAGGGAGCGAGGTATGGCTACACCTTC.

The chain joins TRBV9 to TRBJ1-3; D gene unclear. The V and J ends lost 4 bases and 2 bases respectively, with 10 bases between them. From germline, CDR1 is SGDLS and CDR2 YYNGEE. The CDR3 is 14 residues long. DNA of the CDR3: TGTGCCAGCAGCCTCGCGAGGGCTGGAAACACCATATATTTT. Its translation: CASSLARAGNTIYF.

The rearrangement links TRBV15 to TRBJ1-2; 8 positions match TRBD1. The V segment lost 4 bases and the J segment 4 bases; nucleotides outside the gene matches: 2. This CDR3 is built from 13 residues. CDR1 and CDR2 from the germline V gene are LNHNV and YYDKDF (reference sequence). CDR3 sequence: CATSTTGGYGYTF. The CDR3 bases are TGTGCCACCAGCACAACAGGGGGCTATGGCTACACCTTC.

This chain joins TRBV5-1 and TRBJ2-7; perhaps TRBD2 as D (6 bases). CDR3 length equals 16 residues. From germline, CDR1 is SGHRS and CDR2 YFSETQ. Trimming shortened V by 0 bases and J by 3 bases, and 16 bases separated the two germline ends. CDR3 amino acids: CASSLAGGDFLYEQYF. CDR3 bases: TGCGCCAGCAGCTTGGCAGGAGGGGATTTTCTCTACGAGCAGTACTTC.

The CDR3 here is CASSEYGTGTRATNEKLFF. The CDR3 DNA follows: TGTGCCAGCAGTGAATACGGGACAGGTACCCGTGCAACTAATGAAAAACTGTTTTTT. J is TRBJ1-4 and V is TRBV2, with TRBD1 matching 8 bases. Germline trimming cut 2 bases from V and 0 bases from J; bases unmatched to any gene: 11. The CDR3 extends over 19 amino acids. Germline V gives CDR1 SNHLY, CDR2 FYNNEI.

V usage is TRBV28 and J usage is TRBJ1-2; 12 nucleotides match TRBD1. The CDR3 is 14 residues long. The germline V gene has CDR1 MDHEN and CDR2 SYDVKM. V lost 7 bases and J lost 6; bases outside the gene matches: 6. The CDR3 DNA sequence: TGTGCCAGCAACTGGGGACAGGGGGCTGATGGCTACACCTTC. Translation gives CASNWGQGADGYTF.